This entry features one T cell receptor beta chain sequence. TCRdb's table, derived via immunoSEQ multiplex PCR, lists solely in-frame clones and lacks some. The data show 95,000 to 110,000 clones, roughly 83% seen once. The CDR3 is made up of 17 amino acids. V shed 5 bases, J shed 3 bases, and the junction held 10 bases outside the gene matches. Germline lookup yields CDR1 MNHEY and CDR2 SMNVEV (reference sequence). This specimen comes from a study of blood T cell repertoires in COVID-19. Study information: The United States, Italy and Spain supplied acute and convalescent COVID-19 samples.

Sample: peripheral blood. This sequence joins TRBV27 and TRBJ2-7; 13 bases agree with TRBD2. The TCR sequence derives from a woman aged 80 or older with active or convalescent COVID-19. The CDR3 protein is CASSLNTGTSGVYEQYF. CDR3 sequence (DNA): TGTGCCAGCAGTCTTAACACCGGGACTAGCGGGGTCTACGAGCAGTACTTC.